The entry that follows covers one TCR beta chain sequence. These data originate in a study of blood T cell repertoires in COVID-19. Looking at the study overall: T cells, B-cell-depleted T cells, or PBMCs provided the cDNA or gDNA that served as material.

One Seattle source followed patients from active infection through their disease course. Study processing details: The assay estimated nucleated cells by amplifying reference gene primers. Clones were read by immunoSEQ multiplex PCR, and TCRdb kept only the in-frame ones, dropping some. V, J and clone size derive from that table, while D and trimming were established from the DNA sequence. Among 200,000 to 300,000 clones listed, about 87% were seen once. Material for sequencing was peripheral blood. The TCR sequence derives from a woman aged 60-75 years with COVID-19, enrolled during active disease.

CDR3 sequence: CASSSSGQTQETQYF. DNA of the CDR3: TGTGCCAGCAGCTCTTCAGGGCAGACCCAAGAGACCCAGTACTTC. V and J are TRBV11-3 and TRBJ2-5, with D tentatively TRBD1 (5 bases). Germline CDR1 reads SGHNT; CDR2 reads YENEEA. V lost 4 bases and J lost 1, with 13 bases in between. The CDR3 covers 15 residues.